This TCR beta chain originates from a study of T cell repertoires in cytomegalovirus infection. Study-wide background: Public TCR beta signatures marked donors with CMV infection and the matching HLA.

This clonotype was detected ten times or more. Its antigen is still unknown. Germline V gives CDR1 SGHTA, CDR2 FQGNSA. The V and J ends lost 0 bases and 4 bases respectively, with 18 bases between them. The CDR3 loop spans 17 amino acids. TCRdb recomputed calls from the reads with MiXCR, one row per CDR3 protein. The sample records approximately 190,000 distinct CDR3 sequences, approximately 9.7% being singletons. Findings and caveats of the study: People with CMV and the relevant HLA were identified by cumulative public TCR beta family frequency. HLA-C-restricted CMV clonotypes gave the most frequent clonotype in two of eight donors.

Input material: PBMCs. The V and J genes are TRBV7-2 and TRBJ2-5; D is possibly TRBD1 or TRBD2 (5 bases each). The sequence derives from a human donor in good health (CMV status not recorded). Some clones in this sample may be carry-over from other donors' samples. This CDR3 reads CASSLAPGTVGRETQYF. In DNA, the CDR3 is TGTGCCAGCAGCTTAGCACCCGGGACGGTAGGGCGAGAGACCCAGTACTTC.